This T cell receptor beta chain was recovered during a study of T cells after somatic rescue of genetic block. The method was immunoSEQ multiplex PCR; TCRdb's version includes in-frame clones alone and lacks a portion of them. The data contain approximately 70,000 clones, roughly 91% of them seen just once; the ten biggest clones take up approximately 3%. The CDR3 totals 15 residues. The V gene's germline CDR1 is SGHNT and CDR2 YYREEE (reference sequence). With V trimmed by 1 base and J by 3 bases, 3 bases remained unmatched. Sequencing used peripheral blood mononuclear cells (PBMCs). This chain connects TRBV5-4 to TRBJ2-1, with TRBD2 identical over 8 bases. The clonotype originates from a man aged 30 to 39. CDR3 sequence reads: CASSLTAGDYNEQFF. CDR3 nucleotide sequence: TGTGCCAGCAGCTTGACAGCGGGAGACTACAATGAGCAGTTCTTC.